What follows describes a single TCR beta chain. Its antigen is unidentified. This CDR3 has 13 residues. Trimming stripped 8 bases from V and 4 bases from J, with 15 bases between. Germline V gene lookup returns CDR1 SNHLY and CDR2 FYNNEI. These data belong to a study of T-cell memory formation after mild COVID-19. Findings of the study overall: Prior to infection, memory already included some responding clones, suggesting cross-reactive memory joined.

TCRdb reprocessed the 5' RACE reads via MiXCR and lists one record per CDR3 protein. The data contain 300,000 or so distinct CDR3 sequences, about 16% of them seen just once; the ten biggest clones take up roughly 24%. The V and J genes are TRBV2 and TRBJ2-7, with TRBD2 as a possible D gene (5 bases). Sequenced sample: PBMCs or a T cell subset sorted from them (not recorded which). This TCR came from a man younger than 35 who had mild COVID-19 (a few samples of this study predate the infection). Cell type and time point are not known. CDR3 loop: CASEGLPFYEQYF. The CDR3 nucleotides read TGTGCCAGCGAGGGTTTGCCCTTTTACGAGCAGTACTTC.